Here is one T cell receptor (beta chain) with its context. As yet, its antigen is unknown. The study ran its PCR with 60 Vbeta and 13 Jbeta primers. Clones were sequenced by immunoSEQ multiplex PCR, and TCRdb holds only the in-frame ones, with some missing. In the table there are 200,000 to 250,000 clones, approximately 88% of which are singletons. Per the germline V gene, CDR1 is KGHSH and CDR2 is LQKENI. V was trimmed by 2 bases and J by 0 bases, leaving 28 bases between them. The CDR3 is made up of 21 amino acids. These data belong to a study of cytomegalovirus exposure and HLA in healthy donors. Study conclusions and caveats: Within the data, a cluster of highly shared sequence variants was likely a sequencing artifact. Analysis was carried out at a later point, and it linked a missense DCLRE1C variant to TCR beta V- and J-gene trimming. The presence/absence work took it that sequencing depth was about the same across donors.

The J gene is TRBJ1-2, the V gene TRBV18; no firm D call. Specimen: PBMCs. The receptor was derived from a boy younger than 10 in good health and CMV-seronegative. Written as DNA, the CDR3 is TGTGCCAGCTCACCATTTATAAATCAGCTATCAGGCCGCAGTACTAACTATGGCTACACCTTC. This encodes CASSPFINQLSGRSTNYGYTF. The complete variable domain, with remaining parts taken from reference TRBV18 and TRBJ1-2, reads NAGVMQNPRHLVRRRGQEARLRCSPMKGHSHVYWYRQLPEEGLKFMVYLQKENIIDESGMPKERFSAEFPKEGPSILRIQQVVRGDSAAYFCASSPFINQLSGRSTNYGYTFGSGTRLTVV.